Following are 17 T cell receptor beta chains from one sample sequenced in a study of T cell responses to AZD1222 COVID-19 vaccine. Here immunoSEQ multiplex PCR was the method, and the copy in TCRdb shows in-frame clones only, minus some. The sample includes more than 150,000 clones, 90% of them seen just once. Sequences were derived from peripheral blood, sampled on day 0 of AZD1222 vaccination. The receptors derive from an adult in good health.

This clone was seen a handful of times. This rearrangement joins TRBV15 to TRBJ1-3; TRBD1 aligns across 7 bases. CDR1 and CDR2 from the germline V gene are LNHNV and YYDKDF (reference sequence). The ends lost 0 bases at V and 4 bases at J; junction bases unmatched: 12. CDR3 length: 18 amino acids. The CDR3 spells CATSRDLGGGASGNTIYF. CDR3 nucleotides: TGTGCCACCAGCAGAGATCTTGGAGGGGGCGCATCCGGAAACACCATATATTTT.

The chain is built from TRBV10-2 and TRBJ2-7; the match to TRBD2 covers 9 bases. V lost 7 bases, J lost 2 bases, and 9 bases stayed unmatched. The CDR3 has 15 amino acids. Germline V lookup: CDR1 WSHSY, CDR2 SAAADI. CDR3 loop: CASKETSGGTYEQYF. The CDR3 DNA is TGCGCCAGCAAAGAGACGAGCGGGGGGACCTACGAGCAGTACTTC.

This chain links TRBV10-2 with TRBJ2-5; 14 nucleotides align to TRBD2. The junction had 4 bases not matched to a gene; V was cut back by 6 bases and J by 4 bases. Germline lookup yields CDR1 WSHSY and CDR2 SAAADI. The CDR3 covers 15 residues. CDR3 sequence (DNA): TGCGCCAGCAGGCCCGGGACTAGCGGGAGAGAGACCCAGTACTTC. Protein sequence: CASRPGTSGRETQYF.

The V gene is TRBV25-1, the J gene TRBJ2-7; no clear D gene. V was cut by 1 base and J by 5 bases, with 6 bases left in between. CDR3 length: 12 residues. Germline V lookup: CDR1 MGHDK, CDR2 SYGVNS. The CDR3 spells CASSEWNNEQYF. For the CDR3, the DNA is TGTGCCAGCAGTGAATGGAACAACGAGCAGTACTTC.

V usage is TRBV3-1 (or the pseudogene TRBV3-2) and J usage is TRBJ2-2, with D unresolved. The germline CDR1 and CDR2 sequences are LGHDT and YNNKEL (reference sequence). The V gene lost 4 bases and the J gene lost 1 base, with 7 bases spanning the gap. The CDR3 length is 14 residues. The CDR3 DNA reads TGTGCCAGCAGCCCGCAACAGAACACCGGGGAGCTGTTTTTT. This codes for CASSPQQNTGELFF.

CDR3 sequence: CASRSPTTARGPEAFF. The CDR3 bases are TGTGCAAGTCGCTCCCCAACGACAGCCCGAGGACCTGAAGCTTTCTTT. The chain combines TRBV12-2 with TRBJ1-1; TRBD1 is the table's D call, not checked against the DNA. TRBV12-2 is noted as a pseudogene. This CDR3 contains 16 residues.

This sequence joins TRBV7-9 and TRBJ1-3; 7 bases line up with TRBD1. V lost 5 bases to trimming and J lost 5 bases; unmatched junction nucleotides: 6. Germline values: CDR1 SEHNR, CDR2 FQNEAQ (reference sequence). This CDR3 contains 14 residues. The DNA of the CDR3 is TGTGCCAGCAGCGAAGACAGGGTGCGAAACACCATATATTTT. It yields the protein CASSEDRVRNTIYF.

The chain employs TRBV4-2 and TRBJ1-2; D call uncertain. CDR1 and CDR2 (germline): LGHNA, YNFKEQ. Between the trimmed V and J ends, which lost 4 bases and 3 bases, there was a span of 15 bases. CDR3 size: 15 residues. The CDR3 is CASSPNPGSHYGYTF. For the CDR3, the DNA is TGTGCCAGCAGCCCGAACCCTGGGAGTCACTATGGCTACACCTTC.

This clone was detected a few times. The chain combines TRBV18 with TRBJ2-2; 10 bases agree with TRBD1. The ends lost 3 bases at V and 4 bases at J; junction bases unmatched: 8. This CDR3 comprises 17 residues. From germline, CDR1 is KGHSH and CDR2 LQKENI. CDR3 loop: CASSPTRTGGGTGELFF. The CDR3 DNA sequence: TGTGCCAGCTCACCGACACGGACAGGGGGAGGCACCGGGGAGCTGTTTTTT.

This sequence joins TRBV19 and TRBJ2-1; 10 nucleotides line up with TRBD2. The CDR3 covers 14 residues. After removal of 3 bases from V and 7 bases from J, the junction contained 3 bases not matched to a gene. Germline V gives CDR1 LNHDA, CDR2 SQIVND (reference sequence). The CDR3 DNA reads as TGTGCCAGTAGTATGTCTAGCGGGAGAAATGAGCAGTTCTTC. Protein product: CASSMSSGRNEQFF.

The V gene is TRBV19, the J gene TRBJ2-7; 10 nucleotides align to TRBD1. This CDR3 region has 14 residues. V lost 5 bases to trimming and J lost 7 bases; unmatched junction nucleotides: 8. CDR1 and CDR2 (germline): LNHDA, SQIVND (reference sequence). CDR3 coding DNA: TGTGCCAGTAGTTCACGACAGGGGGCCGGTGAGCAGTACTTC. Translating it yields CASSSRQGAGEQYF.

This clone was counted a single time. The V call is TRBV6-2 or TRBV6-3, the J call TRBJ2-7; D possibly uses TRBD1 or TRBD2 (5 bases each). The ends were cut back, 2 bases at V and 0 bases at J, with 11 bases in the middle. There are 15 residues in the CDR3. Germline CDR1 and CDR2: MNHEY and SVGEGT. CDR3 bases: TGTGCCAGCAGTTACAGGGGCGGGCCCTCCTACGAGCAGTACTTC. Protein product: CASSYRGGPSYEQYF.

CDR3 nucleotides: TGTGCCAGCAGCTTTGACAGGGCGGCGTTCTTC. Protein product: CASSFDRAAFF. This chain uses TRBV7-2 with TRBJ2-1, with 7 nucleotides matching TRBD1. The trim removed 3 bases at V and 15 bases at J, leaving 5 bases unmatched. CDR1 and CDR2 (germline): SGHTA, FQGNSA. The CDR3 has 11 residues.

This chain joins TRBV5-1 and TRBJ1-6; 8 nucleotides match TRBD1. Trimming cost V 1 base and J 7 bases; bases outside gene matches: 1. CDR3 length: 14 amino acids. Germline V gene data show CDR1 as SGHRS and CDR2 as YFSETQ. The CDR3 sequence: CASSLRTGNSPLHF. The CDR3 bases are TGCGCCAGCAGCTTGAGGACAGGGAATTCACCCCTCCACTTT.

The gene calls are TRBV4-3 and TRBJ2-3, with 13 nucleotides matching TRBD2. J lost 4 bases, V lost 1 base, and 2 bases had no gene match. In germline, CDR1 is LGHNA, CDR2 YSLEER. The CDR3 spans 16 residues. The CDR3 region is CASSQGTSGSPDTQYF. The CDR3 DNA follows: TGCGCCAGCAGCCAAGGGACTAGCGGGAGCCCAGATACGCAGTATTTT.

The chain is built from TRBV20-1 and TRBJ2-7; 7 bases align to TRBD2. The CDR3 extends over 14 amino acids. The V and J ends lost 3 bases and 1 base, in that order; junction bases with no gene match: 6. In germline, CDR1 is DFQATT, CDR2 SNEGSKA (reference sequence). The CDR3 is CSASPRRESYEQYF. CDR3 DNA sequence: TGCAGTGCTAGTCCCAGGCGGGAGTCCTACGAGCAGTACTTC.

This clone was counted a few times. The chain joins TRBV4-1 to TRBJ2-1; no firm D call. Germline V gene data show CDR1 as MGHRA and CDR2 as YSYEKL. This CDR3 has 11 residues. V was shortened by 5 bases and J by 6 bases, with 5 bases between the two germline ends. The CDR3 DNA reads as TGCGCCAGCAGCATCCCCAATGAGCAGTTCTTC. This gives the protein CASSIPNEQFF.